This passage covers 19 T cell receptor beta chains from one sample sequenced in a study of cytomegalovirus exposure and HLA in healthy donors. Primers included in the PCR were 60 Vbeta and 13 Jbeta primers. Some clones are missing from TCRdb's copy, which holds only in-frame ones; the method was immunoSEQ multiplex PCR. The top ten hold 1.8% of the sample, which has under 250,000 clones, about 79% seen once. Sequencing was performed on PBMCs. Receptors originate from a male donor in good health and CMV-seronegative.

V gene TRBV28 combines with J gene TRBJ2-2, with 9 bases matching TRBD1. The trim removed 3 bases at V and 2 bases at J, leaving 10 bases unmatched. The CDR3 is made up of 18 amino acids. The germline V gene has CDR1 MDHEN and CDR2 SYDVKM. CDR3: CASSLYRGRGSNTGELFF. Here the CDR3 DNA reads TGTGCCAGCAGTTTGTACAGGGGGCGCGGAAGTAACACCGGGGAGCTGTTTTTT.

V is TRBV4-2 and J is TRBJ2-1; possible D gene TRBD2, 5 bases. The V gene's germline CDR1 is LGHNA and CDR2 YNFKEQ. Trimming took off 0 bases at V and 4 bases at J, with 13 bases between the two ends. The CDR3 is 16 amino acids. CDR3 sequence: CASSQDSLESYNEQFF. CDR3 nucleotide sequence: TGTGCCAGCAGCCAAGATTCACTAGAATCTTACAATGAGCAGTTCTTC.

This chain joins TRBV6-5 and TRBJ1-6, with D unclear. The length of the CDR3 is 13 residues. V lost 2 bases to trimming and J lost 8 bases, with 7 bases between them. The germline V gene encodes CDR1 MNHEY and CDR2 SVGAGI. The CDR3 bases are TGTGCCAGCAGTTACGCGCCGGATTCACCCCTCCACTTT. Its protein product is CASSYAPDSPLHF.

This chain uses TRBV18 with TRBJ1-2; 8 bases fit TRBD1. CDR3 length equals 15 residues. The germline CDR1 and CDR2 sequences are KGHSH and LQKENI. With V trimmed by 2 bases and J by 6 bases, 8 bases remained unmatched. This CDR3 is CASSPSRTGKDGYTF. For the CDR3, the DNA is TGTGCCAGCTCACCATCCAGGACAGGGAAAGATGGCTACACCTTC.

This chain joins TRBV5-8 and TRBJ2-6; D not resolved. The V gene lost 0 bases and the J gene lost 4 bases, with 11 bases spanning the gap. Germline CDR1 reads SGHTS; CDR2 reads YDEGEE. This CDR3 is 16 amino acids long. CDR3 protein: CASSLVGLPGANVLTF. The CDR3 DNA is TGTGCCAGCAGCTTGGTTGGCCTCCCGGGGGCCAACGTCCTGACTTTC.

The chain carries TRBV7-8 and TRBJ1-2; 8 bases align to TRBD1. Germline CDR1 SGHVS, CDR2 FQNEAQ. The junction had 7 bases not matched to a gene; V was cut back by 4 bases and J by 0 bases. The CDR3 consists of 16 residues. CDR3: CASSSRGHAPNYGYTF. CDR3 DNA sequence: TGTGCCAGCAGCTCCAGGGGGCACGCCCCTAACTATGGCTACACCTTC.

For this clone: An end of the junction does not agree with germline; a read error may underlie this. The chain has TRBV19 and TRBJ2-5; perhaps TRBD2 as D (6 bases). Per germline, CDR1 LNHDA and CDR2 SQIVND (reference sequence). CDR3 length: 13 amino acids. CDR3 DNA sequence: TGTGCCAGTAGTGCCGCGTTGGACATGACTAGAAACTTC. This translates into CASSAALDMTRNF.

V and J are TRBV2 and TRBJ1-1; D not resolved. CDR1 and CDR2 from the germline V gene are SNHLY and FYNNEI. V was cut by 2 bases and J by 0 bases, with 7 bases left in between. The CDR3 is 14 amino acids. The CDR3: CASSEWQLNTEAFF. The CDR3 coding sequence is TGTGCCAGCAGTGAATGGCAGTTGAACACTGAAGCTTTCTTT.

V usage is TRBV4-3 and J usage is TRBJ1-6; no reliable D call. This CDR3 contains 15 residues. Trimming removed 6 bases from V and 4 bases from J, with 13 bases in between. From germline, CDR1 is LGHNA and CDR2 YSLEER. The CDR3 DNA sequence: TGCGCCAGCAGTGGAGGAAGAGGGTATAATTCACCCCTCCACTTT. Its protein product is CASSGGRGYNSPLHF.

The gene calls are TRBV28 and TRBJ1-2; TRBD1 matches 8 bases. The CDR3 is made up of 14 amino acids. With 6 bases clipped from V and 4 bases from J, the junction kept 7 bases outside the gene matches. CDR1 is MDHEN and CDR2 is SYDVKM in the germline V gene. The DNA of the CDR3 is TGTGCCAGCAGCCTTTCAGGGGGCATCTATGGCTACACCTTC. Residues: CASSLSGGIYGYTF.

The chain recombines TRBV6-8 with TRBJ2-3, with TRBD2 identical over 9 bases. The CDR3 sequence is 17 residues long. Looked up from germline, CDR1 is MNHGY and CDR2 is SAAAGT. J lost 3 bases, V lost 0 bases, and 7 bases had no gene match. The CDR3 DNA reads TGTGCCAGCAGTTACTCGATGGGACTAGCTCCTACAGATACGCAGTATTTT. It encodes CASSYSMGLAPTDTQYF.

Only a few counts were recorded for this clone. The chain couples TRBV4-3 to TRBJ2-7; the D gene is possibly TRBD1 (5 bases). Germline V gene data show CDR1 as LGHNA and CDR2 as YSLEER. The CDR3 is 13 amino acids. Trimming took 0 bases from V and 6 from J, leaving 9 bases between them. CDR3 in amino acids: CASSQDPRGEQYF. The CDR3 DNA reads TGCGCCAGCAGCCAAGATCCTAGGGGCGAGCAGTACTTC.

The V and J genes are TRBV19 and TRBJ1-1, with D possibly matching TRBD1 (6 bases). This CDR3 comprises 16 residues. V dropped 3 bases and J dropped 3 bases, with 17 bases sitting between them. The germline CDR1 and CDR2 sequences are LNHDA and SQIVND (reference sequence). CDR3 region: CASSIGSGGWDTEAFF. In nucleotides, the CDR3 is TGTGCCAGTAGTATTGGTTCGGGGGGCTGGGACACTGAAGCTTTCTTT.

J is TRBJ2-2 and V is TRBV5-5, with no clear D. V lost 2 bases and J lost 0, with 8 bases in between. The CDR3 runs 15 residues. Germline CDR1 SGHKS, CDR2 YYEKEE (reference sequence). CDR3 in amino acids: CASSFAHPNTGELFF. In DNA, the CDR3 is TGTGCCAGCAGCTTTGCACACCCGAACACCGGGGAGCTGTTTTTT.

This clone has only one observation. The genes are TRBV19 and TRBJ1-5; 7 nucleotides line up with TRBD1. Germline CDR1 reads LNHDA; CDR2 reads SQIVND (reference sequence). The trim removed 3 bases at V and 4 bases at J, leaving 18 bases unmatched. The CDR3 is 19 residues long. CDR3 sequence (DNA): TGTGCCAGTAGTATTGGGACGGGCTCCGGGACAGCTTTAAATCAGCCCCAGCATTTT. Protein product: CASSIGTGSGTALNQPQHF.

J is TRBJ2-7 and V is TRBV18; 10 nucleotides line up with TRBD1. The CDR3 is 14 amino acids. The germline CDR1 and CDR2 sequences are KGHSH and LQKENI. J lost 5 bases, V lost 3 bases, and 4 bases had no gene match. The CDR3 region is CASSPRQGADEQYF. The CDR3 nucleotides read TGTGCCAGCTCACCTAGACAGGGGGCGGACGAGCAGTACTTC.

V usage is TRBV30 and J usage is TRBJ2-1, with D possibly matching TRBD2 (5 bases). Germline CDR1 reads GTSNPN; CDR2 reads SVGIG (reference sequence). The CDR3 has 13 residues. Trimming shortened V by 5 bases and J by 4 bases, and 12 bases separated the two germline ends. As DNA, the CDR3 is TGTGCCTGGGCGAGCGGACCGTACAATGAGCAGTTCTTC. Its translation is CAWASGPYNEQFF.

The rearrangement links TRBV7-6 to TRBJ2-3; D remains ambiguous. CDR1 and CDR2 (germline): SGHVS, FNYEAQ. The V end was cut by 3 bases, the J end by 6 bases, with 10 bases between. CDR3 length: 13 residues. CDR3 region: CASSFYVLDTQYF. The CDR3 DNA follows: TGTGCCAGCAGCTTCTATGTCCTGGATACGCAGTATTTT. Based on the CDR3 plus reference TRBV7-6 and TRBJ2-3, the full variable domain is GAGVSQSPRYKVTKRGQDVALRCDPISGHVSLYWYRQALGQGPEFLTYFNYEAQQDKSGLPNDRFSAERPEGSISTLTIQRTEQRDSAMYRCASSFYVLDTQYFGPGTRLTVL.

The chain employs TRBV5-1 and TRBJ2-1; a possible D gene is TRBD2 (5 bases). The germline V gene has CDR1 SGHRS and CDR2 YFSETQ. Trimming took off 0 bases at V and 0 bases at J, with 10 bases between the two ends. The CDR3 covers 16 residues. The CDR3 DNA reads as TGCGCCAGCAGCTTGGATGGCGGAGGCTCCTACAATGAGCAGTTCTTC. Amino acids: CASSLDGGGSYNEQFF.